The 13 T cell receptor beta chains listed next were all sequenced from one sample in a study of patients and donors after allogeneic stem cell transplantation. TCRdb redid the calling of the RT-PCR reads with MiXCR, one entry per CDR3 protein. Of over 130,000 distinct CDR3 sequences listed, over 30% are singletons. Sequencing input: blood, either unsorted or a sorted T cell fraction (not recorded which). The receptors shown here come from a human donor who was either an allogeneic HSCT recipient or a stem cell or donor lymphocyte infusion donor (not recorded which). It is not recorded whose cells these are; they may come from a transplant donor.

This chain joins TRBV6-5 and TRBJ1-1; no clear D. Germline loops: CDR1 MNHEY, CDR2 SVGAGI. Trimming took off 0 bases at V and 8 bases at J, with 13 bases between the two ends. CDR3 size: 14 residues. The CDR3 protein is CASSYSEVSPEAFF. The CDR3 DNA is TGTGCCAGCAGTTACTCTGAGGTTTCTCCCGAAGCTTTCTTT.

The CDR3 loop reads CASSHDSSGANVLTF. Written as DNA, the CDR3 is TGTGCCAGCAGCCACGATAGCTCTGGGGCCAACGTCCTGACTTTC. The chain is built from TRBV28 and TRBJ2-6; D is unresolved. With 6 bases removed from V and 0 bases from J, the gap between germline ends came to 9 bases. The CDR3 has 15 amino acids. Germline V CDR1 and CDR2: MDHEN, SYDVKM.

This clonotype was observed a handful of times. CDR3 in amino acids: CSAREVGGSYNEQFF. Written as DNA, the CDR3 is TGCAGTGCTAGGGAAGTCGGGGGTAGTTACAATGAGCAGTTCTTC. The rearrangement uses TRBV20-1 and TRBJ2-1; D perhaps matches TRBD2 (6 bases). CDR1 is DFQATT and CDR2 is SNEGSKA in the germline V gene (reference sequence). V lost 3 bases to trimming and J lost 4 bases, with 16 bases between them. There are 15 residues in the CDR3.

Comment on this clonotype: A much more abundant neighbour one base away suggests this may be a read error. The chain combines TRBV27 with TRBJ1-1; D gene uncertain. The CDR3 contains 13 residues. The germline V gene encodes CDR1 MNHEY and CDR2 SMNVEV (reference sequence). The CDR3 region has the DNA TGTGCCGGCAGCTCCCGAATGAACACTGAAGCTTTCTTT. This translates into CAGSSRMNTEAFF.

This clonotype has only a few counts. The chain carries TRBV12-3 or TRBV12-4 and TRBJ1-1; D call uncertain. V shed 6 bases and J shed 8 bases, with 10 bases lying between them. The CDR3 totals 11 residues. DNA of the CDR3: TGTGCCAGCAGCTCCATTGAAGAAGCTTTCTTT. Amino acids: CASSSIEEAFF.

The rearrangement uses TRBV9 and TRBJ2-3; D not certain. Germline V gene lookup returns CDR1 SGDLS and CDR2 YYNGEE. The germline V and J ends were trimmed by 0 bases and 2 bases, with 7 bases remaining between them. The CDR3 is 14 residues long. CDR3 residues: CASSVALHTDTQYF. The CDR3 coding sequence is TGTGCCAGCAGCGTAGCTCTTCACACAGATACGCAGTATTTT.

This clonotype was detected a few times. This rearrangement joins TRBV2 to TRBJ1-2; D remains unclear. V was trimmed by 3 bases and J by 4 bases, leaving 18 bases between them. Germline lookup yields CDR1 SNHLY and CDR2 FYNNEI. The length of the CDR3 is 16 residues. The CDR3 loop is CASSDTFQERAYGYTF. The CDR3 coding sequence is TGTGCCAGCAGTGACACTTTTCAGGAAAGGGCCTATGGCTACACCTTC.

A few counts support this clonotype. This chain links TRBV6-5 with TRBJ1-5, with D possibly TRBD1 on 5 matching bases. This CDR3 is 16 amino acids long. Germline lookup yields CDR1 MNHEY and CDR2 SVGAGI. V lost 0 bases, J lost 1 base, and 10 bases lay in between. The CDR3 coding sequence is TGTGCCAGCAGTTACTCGGGGGGAGCGAGCAATCAGCCCCAGCATTTT. Residues: CASSYSGGASNQPQHF.

V usage is TRBV5-6 and J usage is TRBJ1-5; D possibly corresponds to TRBD1 (5 bases). The V gene lost 10 bases and the J gene lost 5 bases, with 16 bases spanning the gap. The CDR3 has 13 residues. CDR1 is SGHDT and CDR2 is YYEEEE in the germline V gene. The CDR3 loop is CASGSAMDQPQHF. The CDR3 DNA is TGTGCCTCAGGGTCGGCGATGGATCAGCCCCAGCATTTT.

The chain joins TRBV29-1 to TRBJ1-1; the D gene is possibly TRBD1 (5 bases). V lost 7 bases and J lost 4, with 13 bases in between. Germline CDR1 reads SQVTM; CDR2 reads ANQGSEA. The CDR3 totals 12 residues. CDR3 sequence reads: CSGLWGGTEAFF. For the CDR3, the DNA is TGCAGCGGCCTCTGGGGCGGCACTGAAGCTTTCTTT.

This clonotype came up a few times. J is TRBJ1-6 and V is TRBV20-1; a possible D gene is TRBD1 (5 bases). The V gene's germline CDR1 is DFQATT and CDR2 SNEGSKA (reference sequence). The CDR3 is 15 residues long. Trimming stripped 2 bases from V and 8 bases from J, with 16 bases between. Written as DNA, the CDR3 is TGCAGTGCTAGAAGGGACGGGACCCATCATTCACCCCTCCACTTT. Protein: CSARRDGTHHSPLHF.

There are a few counts of this clonotype. The V and J genes are TRBV29-1 and TRBJ2-5; 7 positions match TRBD1. This CDR3 comprises 13 residues. The V and J ends lost 4 bases and 1 base, in that order; junction bases with no gene match: 3. Germline V lookup: CDR1 SQVTM, CDR2 ANQGSEA. DNA of the CDR3: TGCAGCGTTGTAAGGGACAGCCAAGAGACCCAGTACTTC. Its translation: CSVVRDSQETQYF.

This clonotype was seen a few times. This chain joins TRBV7-3 and TRBJ1-5; D unresolved. Trimming took 5 bases from V and 9 from J, leaving 11 bases between them. Germline V lookup: CDR1 SGHTA, CDR2 FQGTGA. The CDR3 contains 12 residues. The CDR3 DNA reads as TGTGCCAGCAGCCCCTCTGGACCGCCCCAGCATTTT. It is translated as CASSPSGPPQHF.